This is a list of T cell receptor beta chains from one sample in a study of shared clonotypes between healthy human individuals. Using immunoSEQ multiplex PCR, the repertoire was profiled, and TCRdb retains in-frame clones only, with some absent. The table shows 730,000 or so clones, with 60% to 80% occurring only once. Material: memory CD4+ T cells sorted from blood. These receptors were obtained from a woman in her thirties in good health. Both conserved end residues are part of each CDR3. Fields, in order: clone size, J gene, V gene, D gene, CDR3 DNA, CDR3 protein. A D gene is named only where the DNA matches it firmly. A row's size may be missing; if present it is once, few, many or a size class.

-,TRBJ2-1,TRBV15,TRBD1,TGTGCCACCAGCAGAGGGGACAGGGAAGTCGATGAGCAGTTCTTC,CATSRGDREVDEQFF
once,TRBJ2-7,TRBV19,TRBD2,TGTGCCAGTGCCCCTAGCGGGATCCACGAGCAGTACTTC,CASAPSGIHEQYF
-,TRBJ1-1,TRBV19,-,TGTGCCAGTAAATACATACCGGGCACTGAAGCTTTCTTT,CASKYIPGTEAFF
-,TRBJ1-1,TRBV5-1,TRBD1,TGCGCCAGCAGCACCGGAGGGGGCCAAGTGAACACTGAAGCTTTCTTT,CASSTGGGQVNTEAFF
-,TRBJ1-4,TRBV28,-,TGTGCCAGCAGATCTCCCAATGAAAAACTGTTTTTT,CASRSPNEKLFF
-,TRBJ2-7,TRBV7-8,-,TGTGCCAGCAGCTTAGCGACGGGGGACCGAACCTACGAGCAGTACTTC,CASSLATGDRTYEQYF
-,TRBJ2-3,TRBV12-1,-,TGTGCCAGCAGCCCCTGGCGTAGCTCAGGACCCACAGATACGCAGTATTTT,CASSPWRSSGPTDTQYF
-,TRBJ2-3,TRBV19,-,TGTGCCAGTAGTCCACCCAAGGGAGAGAGGGGAGATACGCAGTATTTT,CASSPPKGERGDTQYF
once,TRBJ1-1,TRBV12-5,TRBD1,TGTGCTAGTGGTTTGGGACAGGGGGTCACTGCTGAAGCTTTCTTT,CASGLGQGVTAEAFF
-,TRBJ1-2,TRBV6-6,TRBD1,TGTGCCAGCAGCAGACAGGGGAAGAGTGGCTACACCTTC,CASSRQGKSGYTF
-,TRBJ1-1,TRBV28,-,TGTGCCAGCAGTTTAGGGCAGGGTAACACTGAAGCTTTCTTT,CASSLGQGNTEAFF
-,TRBJ1-2,TRBV18,-,TGTGCCAGCTCCCCGACGGCGGGGGGAGCCACCTTC,CASSPTAGGATF
once,TRBJ1-5,TRBV21-1,-,TGTGCCAGCAGCAAGGACCAGGGACAGCCCCAGCATTTT,CASSKDQGQPQHF
-,TRBJ2-7,TRBV6-6,-,TGTGCCAGCAGTTACTGGGGCAGTTCCTACGAGCAGTACTTC,CASSYWGSSYEQYF
-,TRBJ2-6,TRBV10-2,-,TGCGCCAGCGGGACCCTAGGGGCCAACGTCCTGACTTTC,CASGTLGANVLTF
-,TRBJ2-3,TRBV15,TRBD1,TGTGCCACCAGCCGGGGACAGTTAACAGATACGCAGTATTTT,CATSRGQLTDTQYF
-,TRBJ1-4,TRBV19,TRBD1,TGTGCCAGTACTCTAGATGCAGGGGGCCTCGGGATTAGTGAAAAACTGTTTTTT,CASTLDAGGLGISEKLFF
-,TRBJ2-7,TRBV25-1,TRBD1,TGTGCCAGCAGTGAATCGGGGACAGGGGGCTACGAGCAGTACTTC,CASSESGTGGYEQYF
once,TRBJ2-7,TRBV28,-,TGTGCCAGCAGCCCACCCCGGGGGTCCTACGAGCAGTACTTC,CASSPPRGSYEQYF
-,TRBJ2-3,TRBV2,TRBD2,TGTGCCAGCAGTGAACTAGCGGGAGGTAGCACAGATACGCAGTATTTT,CASSELAGGSTDTQYF
once,TRBJ2-1,TRBV30,-,TGTGCCTGGAGGACCCTTTGGGATGAGCAGTTCTTC,CAWRTLWDEQFF
once,TRBJ2-1,TRBV19,-,TGTGCCAGTAGAGTAGGTCCGGGGGTGGTGGAGCAGTTCTTC,CASRVGPGVVEQFF
-,TRBJ2-2,TRBV6-4,TRBD2,TGTGCCAGCAGTCCAGCGGGAGGGGACACCGGGGAGCTGTTTTTT,CASSPAGGDTGELFF
-,TRBJ2-5,TRBV7-9,-,TGTGCCAGCAGCTTACCGTCAGGGCCAGGGTGGACCCAGTACTTC,CASSLPSGPGWTQYF
-,TRBJ1-1,TRBV28,-,TGTGCCAGCAGTTATAGAGGAGGTAACACTGAAGCTTTCTTT,CASSYRGGNTEAFF
-,TRBJ2-1,TRBV4-2,TRBD2,TGTGCCAGCAGCCAATTCTTTGGGACTAGCGGAGACAATGAGCAGTTCTTC,CASSQFFGTSGDNEQFF
-,TRBJ2-1,TRBV7-2,-,TGTGCCAGCAGCTCTACCGCCCTAGTACAGGGTGAGCAGTTCTTC,CASSSTALVQGEQFF
-,TRBJ2-1,TRBV19,TRBD2,TGTGCCAGTAGTTCTAGCGGGAGGTACAATGAGCAGTTCTTC,CASSSSGRYNEQFF
-,TRBJ1-6,TRBV30,-,TGTGCCTGGGGGATGGAAGTCAATTCACCCCTCCACTTT,CAWGMEVNSPLHF
-,TRBJ1-5,TRBV19,TRBD1,TGTGCCAGTAGTATAATCGAGTTGGCAGGGGGCTCACATTTT,CASSIIELAGGSHF